This TCR beta chain was identified in a study of neurological immune-mediated disorders. General study results and limits: The study found the most TCR clonal expansion in HTLV-1-associated myelopathy and the least in multiple sclerosis, below healthy controls.

This clonotype appeared many times. Its antigen is not identified. Over 160 million TCR-beta sequences from 15-18 subjects were obtained in each sequencing run. One entry per CDR3 protein results from TCRdb running MiXCR on the 5' RACE reads. The sample lists 40,000 or so distinct CDR3 sequences, 7% to 8% seen once, with 4.4% in the top ten. Unsorted libraries were derived from 2 million PBMCs stored at -80 C. The CDR3 totals 15 residues. Per germline, CDR1 SGHRS and CDR2 YFSETQ. V lost 4 bases to trimming and J lost 3 bases, with 14 bases between them. The rearrangement joins TRBV5-1 to TRBJ2-1; possible D gene TRBD1, 5 bases. Source material: PBMCs. The origin of this receptor is a woman in her thirties or forties in good health. CDR3 DNA sequence: TGCGCCAGCAGCCCGCGGACAAGTCACTACAATGAGCAGTTCTTC. Translation gives CASSPRTSHYNEQFF.